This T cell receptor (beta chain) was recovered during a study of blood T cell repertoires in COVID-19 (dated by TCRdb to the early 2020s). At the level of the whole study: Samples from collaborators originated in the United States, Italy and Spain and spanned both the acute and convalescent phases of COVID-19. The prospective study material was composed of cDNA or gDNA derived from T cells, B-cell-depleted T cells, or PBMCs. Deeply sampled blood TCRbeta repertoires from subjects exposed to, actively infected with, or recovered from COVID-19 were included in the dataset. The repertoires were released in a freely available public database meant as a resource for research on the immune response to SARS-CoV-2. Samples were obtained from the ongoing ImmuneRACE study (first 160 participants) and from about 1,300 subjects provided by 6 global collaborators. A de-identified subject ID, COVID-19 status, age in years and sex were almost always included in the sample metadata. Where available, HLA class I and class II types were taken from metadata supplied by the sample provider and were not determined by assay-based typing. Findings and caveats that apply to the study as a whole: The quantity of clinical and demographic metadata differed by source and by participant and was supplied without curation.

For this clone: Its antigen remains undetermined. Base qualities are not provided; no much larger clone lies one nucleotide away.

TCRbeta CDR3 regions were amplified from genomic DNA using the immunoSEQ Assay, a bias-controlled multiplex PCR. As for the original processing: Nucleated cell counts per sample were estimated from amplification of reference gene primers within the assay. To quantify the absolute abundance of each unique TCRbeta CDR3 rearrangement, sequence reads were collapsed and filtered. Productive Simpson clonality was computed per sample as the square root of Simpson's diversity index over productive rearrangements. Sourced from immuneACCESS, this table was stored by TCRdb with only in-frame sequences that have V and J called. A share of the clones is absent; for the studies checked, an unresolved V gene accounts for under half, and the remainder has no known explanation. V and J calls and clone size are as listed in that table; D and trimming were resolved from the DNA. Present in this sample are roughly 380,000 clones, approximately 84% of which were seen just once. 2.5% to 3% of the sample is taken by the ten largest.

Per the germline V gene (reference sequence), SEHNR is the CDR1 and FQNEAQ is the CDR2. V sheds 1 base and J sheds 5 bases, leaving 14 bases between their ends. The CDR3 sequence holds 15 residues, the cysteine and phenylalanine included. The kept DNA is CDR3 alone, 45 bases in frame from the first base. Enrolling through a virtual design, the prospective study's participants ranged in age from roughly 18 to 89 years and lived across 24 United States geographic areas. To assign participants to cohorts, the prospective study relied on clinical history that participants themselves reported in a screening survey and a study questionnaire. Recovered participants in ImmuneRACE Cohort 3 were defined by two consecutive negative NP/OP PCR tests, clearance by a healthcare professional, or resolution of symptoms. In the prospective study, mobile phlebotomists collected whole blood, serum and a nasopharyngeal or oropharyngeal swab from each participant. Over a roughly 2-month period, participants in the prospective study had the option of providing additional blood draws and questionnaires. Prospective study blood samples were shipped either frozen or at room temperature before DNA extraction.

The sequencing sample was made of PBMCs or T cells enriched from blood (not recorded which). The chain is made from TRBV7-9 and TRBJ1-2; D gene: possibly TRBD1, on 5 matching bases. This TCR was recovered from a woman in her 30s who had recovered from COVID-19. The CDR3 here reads CASSLGGREGYGYTF. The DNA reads TGTGCCAGCAGCTTAGGAGGCCGGGAGGGGTATGGCTACACCTTC. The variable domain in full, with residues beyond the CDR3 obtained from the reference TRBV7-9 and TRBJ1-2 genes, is DTGVSQNPRHKITKRGQNVTFRCDPISEHNRLYWYRQTLGQGPEFLTYFQNEAQLEKSRLLSDRFSAERPKGSFSTLEIQRTEQGDSAMYLCASSLGGREGYGYTFGSGTRLTVV.